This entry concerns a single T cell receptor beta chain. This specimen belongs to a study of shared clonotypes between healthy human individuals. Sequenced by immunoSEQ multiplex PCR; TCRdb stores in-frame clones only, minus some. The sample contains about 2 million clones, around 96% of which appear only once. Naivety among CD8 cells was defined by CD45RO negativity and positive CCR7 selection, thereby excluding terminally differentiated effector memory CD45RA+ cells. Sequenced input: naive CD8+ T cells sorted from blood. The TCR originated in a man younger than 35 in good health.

CDR3 sequence reads: CASSQDRLPEAFF. DNA of the CDR3: TGTGCCAGCAGCCAAGACAGGCTGCCTGAAGCTTTCTTT. V is TRBV14 and J is TRBJ1-1; D is ambiguous. The CDR3 contains 13 residues. CDR1 SGHDN and CDR2 FVKESK come from the germline V gene. V lost 0 bases to trimming and J lost 6 bases, with 8 bases between them.